Here is one T cell receptor (beta chain) with its context. Its antigen remains unidentified. The ends lost 7 bases at V and 0 bases at J; junction bases unmatched: 10. Germline V gene lookup returns CDR1 SQVTM and CDR2 ANQGSEA. The CDR3 is made up of 15 amino acids. The data were taken from a study of beta chain features in type 1 diabetes. Study observations and caveats: Among type 1 diabetes patients, VDJ junctions had fewer insertions and more deletions. TCRB CDR3 length was moderately but significantly reduced in all four CD4+ subsets of Type 1 diabetes patients.

The authors took one heparinised blood draw, averaging about 110 mL, from each donor. The authors sorted CD4+ naive, central memory, regulatory and stem cell-like memory cells via CD45RO/CCR7/CD25/CD127/CD95/CD27. Of the isolated RNA, all was reverse transcribed, and so the sequenced material was expressed TCRB transcripts. Regulatory, naive and central memory T cell samples averaged approximately 3.3 million reads. Sequencing was performed with immunoSEQ multiplex PCR; in TCRdb, only in-frame clones are kept and a portion is missing. Of approximately 240,000 clones in the sample, roughly 17% are singletons; the top ten hold roughly 0.08%.

This receptor was obtained from a man aged 30-40 years with type 1 diabetes. The chain recombines TRBV29-1 with TRBJ2-3; TRBD1 matches at 7 bases. Sequenced sample: naive CD4+ T cells from blood. The DNA for the CDR3 is TGCAGCGCCACTACCGGGACAGCTAGCACAGATACGCAGTATTTT. It translates to CSATTGTASTDTQYF.